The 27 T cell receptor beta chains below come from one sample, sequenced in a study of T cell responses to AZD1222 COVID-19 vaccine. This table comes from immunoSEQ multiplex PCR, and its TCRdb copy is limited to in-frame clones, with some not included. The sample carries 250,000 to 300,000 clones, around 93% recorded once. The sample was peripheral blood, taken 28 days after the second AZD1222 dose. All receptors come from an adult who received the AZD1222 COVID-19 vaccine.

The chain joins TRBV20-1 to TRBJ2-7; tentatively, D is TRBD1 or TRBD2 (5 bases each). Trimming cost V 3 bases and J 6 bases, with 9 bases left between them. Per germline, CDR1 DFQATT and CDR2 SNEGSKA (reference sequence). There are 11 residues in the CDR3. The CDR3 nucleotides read TGCAGTGCTAGTCGAGGGGCCGAGCAGTACTTC. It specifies CSASRGAEQYF.

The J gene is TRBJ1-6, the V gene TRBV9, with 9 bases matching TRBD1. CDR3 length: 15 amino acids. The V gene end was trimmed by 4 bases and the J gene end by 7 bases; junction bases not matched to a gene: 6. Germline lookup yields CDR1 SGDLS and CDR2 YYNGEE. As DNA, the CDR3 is TGTGCCAGCAGCCCCCACGGGACAGGGAATTCACCCCTCCACTTT. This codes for CASSPHGTGNSPLHF.

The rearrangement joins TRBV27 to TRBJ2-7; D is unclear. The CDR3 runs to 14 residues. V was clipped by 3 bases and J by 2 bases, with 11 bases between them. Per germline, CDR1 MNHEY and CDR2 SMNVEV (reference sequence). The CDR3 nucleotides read TGTGCCAGCAGTTTTGGCAGCTCCACCTACGAGCAGTACTTC. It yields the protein CASSFGSSTYEQYF.

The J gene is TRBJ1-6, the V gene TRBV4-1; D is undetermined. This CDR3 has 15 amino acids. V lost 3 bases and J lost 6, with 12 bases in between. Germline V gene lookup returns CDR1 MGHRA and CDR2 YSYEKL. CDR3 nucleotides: TGCGCCAGCAGCCAGCCCGGTGGGCGTAATTCACCCCTCCACTTT. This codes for CASSQPGGRNSPLHF.

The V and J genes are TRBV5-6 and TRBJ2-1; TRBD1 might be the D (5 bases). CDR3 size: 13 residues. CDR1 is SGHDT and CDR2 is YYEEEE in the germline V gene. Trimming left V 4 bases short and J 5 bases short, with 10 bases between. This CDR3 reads CASSNGAHNEQFF. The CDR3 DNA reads TGTGCCAGCAGCAATGGGGCACACAATGAGCAGTTCTTC.

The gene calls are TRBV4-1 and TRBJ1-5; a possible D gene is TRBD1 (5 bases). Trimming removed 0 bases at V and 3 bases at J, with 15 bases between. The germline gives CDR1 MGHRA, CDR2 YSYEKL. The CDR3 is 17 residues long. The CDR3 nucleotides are TGCGCCAGCAGCCAAGATCCTCAGGGATTTATCAATCAGCCCCAGCATTTT. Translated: CASSQDPQGFINQPQHF.

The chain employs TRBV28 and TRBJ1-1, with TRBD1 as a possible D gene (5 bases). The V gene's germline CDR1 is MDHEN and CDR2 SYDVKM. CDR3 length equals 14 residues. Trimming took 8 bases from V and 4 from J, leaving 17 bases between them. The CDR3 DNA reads TGTGCCAGCCAAACCGGGAGCAGGGTCACTGAAGCTTTCTTT. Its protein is CASQTGSRVTEAFF. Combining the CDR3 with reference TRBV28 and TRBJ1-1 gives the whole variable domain DVKVTQSSRYLVKRTGEKVFLECVQDMDHENMFWYRQDPGLGLRLIYFSYDVKMKEKGDIPEGYSVSREKKERFSLILESASTNQTSMYLCASQTGSRVTEAFFGQGTRLTVV.

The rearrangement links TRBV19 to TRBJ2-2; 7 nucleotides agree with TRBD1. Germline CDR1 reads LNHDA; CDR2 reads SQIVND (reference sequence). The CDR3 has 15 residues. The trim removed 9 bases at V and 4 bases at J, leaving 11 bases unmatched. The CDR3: CASRSTGLRTGELFF. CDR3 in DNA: TGTGCCAGCCGATCGACAGGGCTCCGCACCGGGGAGCTGTTTTTT.

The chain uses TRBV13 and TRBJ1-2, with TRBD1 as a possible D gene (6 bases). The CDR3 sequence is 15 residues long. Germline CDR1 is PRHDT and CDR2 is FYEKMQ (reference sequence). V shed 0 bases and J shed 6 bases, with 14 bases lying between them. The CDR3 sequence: CASSLGGGGPDGYTF. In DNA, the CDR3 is TGTGCCAGCAGCTTAGGAGGGGGAGGGCCCGATGGCTACACCTTC.

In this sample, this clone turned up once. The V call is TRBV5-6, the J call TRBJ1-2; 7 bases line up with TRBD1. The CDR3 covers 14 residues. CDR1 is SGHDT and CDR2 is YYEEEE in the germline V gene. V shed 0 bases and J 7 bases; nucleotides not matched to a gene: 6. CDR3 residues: CASSLGQGLGGYTF. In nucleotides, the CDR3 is TGTGCCAGCAGCTTGGGACAGGGACTCGGTGGCTACACCTTC. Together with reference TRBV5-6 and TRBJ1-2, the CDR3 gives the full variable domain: DAGVTQSPTHLIKTRGQQVTLRCSPKSGHDTVSWYQQALGQGPQFIFQYYEEEERQRGNFPDRFSGHQFPNYSSELNVNALLLGDSALYLCASSLGQGLGGYTFGSGTRLTVV.

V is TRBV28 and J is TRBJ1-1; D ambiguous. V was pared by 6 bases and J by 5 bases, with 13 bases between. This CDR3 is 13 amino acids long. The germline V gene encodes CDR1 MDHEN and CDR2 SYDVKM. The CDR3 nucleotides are TGTGCCAGCAGCCCAAGTCCAAGTACTGAAGCTTTCTTT. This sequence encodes CASSPSPSTEAFF.

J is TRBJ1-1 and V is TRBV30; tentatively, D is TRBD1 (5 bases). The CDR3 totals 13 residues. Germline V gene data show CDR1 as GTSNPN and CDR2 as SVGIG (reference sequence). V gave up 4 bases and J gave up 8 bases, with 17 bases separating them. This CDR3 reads CAWTTGLLREAFF. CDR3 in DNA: TGTGCCTGGACTACGGGACTTCTCCGGGAAGCTTTCTTT. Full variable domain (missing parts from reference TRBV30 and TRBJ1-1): SQTIHQWPATLVQPVGSPLSLECTVEGTSNPNLYWYRQAAGRGLQLLFYSVGIGQISSEVPQNLSASRPQDRQFILSSKKLLLSDSGFYLCAWTTGLLREAFFGQGTRLTVV.

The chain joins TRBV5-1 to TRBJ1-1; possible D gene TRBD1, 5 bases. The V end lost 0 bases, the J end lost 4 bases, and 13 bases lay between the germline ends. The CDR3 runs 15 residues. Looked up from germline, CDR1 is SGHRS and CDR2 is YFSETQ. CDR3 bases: TGCGCCAGCAGCTTGGTAGCAGGGATGGGCACTGAAGCTTTCTTT. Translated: CASSLVAGMGTEAFF.

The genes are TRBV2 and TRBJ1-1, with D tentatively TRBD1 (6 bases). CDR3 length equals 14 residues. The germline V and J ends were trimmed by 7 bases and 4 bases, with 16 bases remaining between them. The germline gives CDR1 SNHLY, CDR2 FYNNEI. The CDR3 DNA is TGTGCCAGCACCGCGTTACAGGGAGGCACTGAAGCTTTCTTT. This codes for CASTALQGGTEAFF. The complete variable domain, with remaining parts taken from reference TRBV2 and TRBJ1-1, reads EPEVTQTPSHQVTQMGQEVILRCVPISNHLYFYWYRQILGQKVEFLVSFYNNEISEKSEIFDDQFSVERPDGSNFTLKIRSTKLEDSAMYFCASTALQGGTEAFFGQGTRLTVV.

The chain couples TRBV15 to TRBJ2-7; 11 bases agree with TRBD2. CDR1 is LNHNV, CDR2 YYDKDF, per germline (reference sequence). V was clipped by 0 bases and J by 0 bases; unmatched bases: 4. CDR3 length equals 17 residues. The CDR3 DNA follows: TGTGCCACCAGCAGAGATATAGGGACTAGCGGCTCCTACGAGCAGTACTTC. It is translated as CATSRDIGTSGSYEQYF.

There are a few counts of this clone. This CDR3 is CASSPGTSDHTEAFF. The DNA of the CDR3 is TGTGCCAGCTCACCAGGTACATCAGATCACACTGAAGCTTTCTTT. The V gene is TRBV18, the J gene TRBJ1-1; no clear D. Germline loops: CDR1 KGHSH, CDR2 LQKENI. Between the trimmed V and J ends, which lost 2 bases and 3 bases, there was a span of 13 bases. The CDR3 totals 15 residues.

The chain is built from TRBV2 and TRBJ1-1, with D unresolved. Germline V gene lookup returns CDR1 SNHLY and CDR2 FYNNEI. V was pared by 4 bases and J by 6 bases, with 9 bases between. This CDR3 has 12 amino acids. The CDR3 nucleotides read TGTGCCAGCAGTGGCGGATTCGCTGAAGCTTTCTTT. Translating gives CASSGGFAEAFF.

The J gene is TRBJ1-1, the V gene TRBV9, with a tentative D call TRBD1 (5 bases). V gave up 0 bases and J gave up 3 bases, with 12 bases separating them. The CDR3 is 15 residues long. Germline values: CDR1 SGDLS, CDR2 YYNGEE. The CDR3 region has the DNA TGTGCCAGCAGCGTAGACGGGGGGTACTACACTGAAGCTTTCTTT. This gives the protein CASSVDGGYYTEAFF. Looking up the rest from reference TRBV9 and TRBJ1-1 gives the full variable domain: DSGVTQTPKHLITATGQRVTLRCSPRSGDLSVYWYQQSLDQGLQFLIQYYNGEERAKGNILERFSAQQFPDLHSELNLSSLELGDSALYFCASSVDGGYYTEAFFGQGTRLTVV.

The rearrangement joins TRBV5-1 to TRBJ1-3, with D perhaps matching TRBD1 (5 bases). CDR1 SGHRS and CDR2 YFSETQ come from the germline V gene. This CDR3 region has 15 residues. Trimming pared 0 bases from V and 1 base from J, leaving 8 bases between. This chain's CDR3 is CASSLDGASGNTIYF. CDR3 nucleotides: TGCGCCAGCAGCTTGGACGGGGCGTCTGGAAACACCATATATTTT.

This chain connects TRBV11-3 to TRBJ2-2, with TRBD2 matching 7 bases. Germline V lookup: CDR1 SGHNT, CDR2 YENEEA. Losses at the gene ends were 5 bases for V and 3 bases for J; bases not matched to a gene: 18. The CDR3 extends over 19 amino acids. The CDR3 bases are TGTGCCAGCAGCACCCAAATATACGGGAGGACGCTCGACACCGGGGAGCTGTTTTTT. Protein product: CASSTQIYGRTLDTGELFF.

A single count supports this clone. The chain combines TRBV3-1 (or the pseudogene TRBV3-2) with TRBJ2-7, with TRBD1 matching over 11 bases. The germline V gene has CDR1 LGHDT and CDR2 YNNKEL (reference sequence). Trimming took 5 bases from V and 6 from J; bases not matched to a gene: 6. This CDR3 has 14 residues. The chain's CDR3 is CASSEWTGGREQYF. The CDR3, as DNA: TGTGCCAGCAGCGAATGGACAGGGGGCCGCGAGCAGTACTTC.

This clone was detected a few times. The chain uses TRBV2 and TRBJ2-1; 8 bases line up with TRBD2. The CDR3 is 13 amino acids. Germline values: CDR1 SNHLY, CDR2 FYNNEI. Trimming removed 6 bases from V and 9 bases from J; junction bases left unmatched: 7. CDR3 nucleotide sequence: TGTGCCAGCAGGGCGGGAGGCTTGGGTGAGCAGTTCTTC. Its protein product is CASRAGGLGEQFF. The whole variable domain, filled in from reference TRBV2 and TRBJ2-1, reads EPEVTQTPSHQVTQMGQEVILRCVPISNHLYFYWYRQILGQKVEFLVSFYNNEISEKSEIFDDQFSVERPDGSNFTLKIRSTKLEDSAMYFCASRAGGLGEQFFGPGTRLTVL.

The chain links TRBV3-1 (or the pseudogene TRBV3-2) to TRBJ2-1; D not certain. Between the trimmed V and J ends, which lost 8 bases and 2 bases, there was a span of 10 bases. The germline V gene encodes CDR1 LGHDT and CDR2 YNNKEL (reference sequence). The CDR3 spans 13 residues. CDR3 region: CASGDKTYNEQFF. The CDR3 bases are TGTGCCAGCGGAGACAAGACCTACAATGAGCAGTTCTTC.

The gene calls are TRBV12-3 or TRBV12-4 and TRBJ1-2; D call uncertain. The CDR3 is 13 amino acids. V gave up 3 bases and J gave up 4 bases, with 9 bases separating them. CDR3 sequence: CASSFLLSYGYTF. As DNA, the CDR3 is TGTGCCAGCAGTTTCCTCCTCTCCTATGGCTACACCTTC.

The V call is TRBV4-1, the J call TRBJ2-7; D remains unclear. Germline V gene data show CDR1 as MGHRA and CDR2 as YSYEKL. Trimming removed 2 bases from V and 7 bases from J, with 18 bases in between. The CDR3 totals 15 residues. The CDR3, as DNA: TGCGCCAGCAGCCAAAGGGCCGACGGAGATCGTGAGCAGTACTTC. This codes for CASSQRADGDREQYF.

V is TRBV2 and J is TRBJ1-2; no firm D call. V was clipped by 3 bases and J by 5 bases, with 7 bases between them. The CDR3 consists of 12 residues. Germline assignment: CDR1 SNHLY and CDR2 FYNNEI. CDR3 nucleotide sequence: TGTGCCAGCAGTGAGTACGTGTATGGCTACACCTTC. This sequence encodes CASSEYVYGYTF.

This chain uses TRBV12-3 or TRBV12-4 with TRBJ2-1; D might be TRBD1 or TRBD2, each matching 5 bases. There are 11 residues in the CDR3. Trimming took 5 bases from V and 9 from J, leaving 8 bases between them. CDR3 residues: CASSGGSEQFF. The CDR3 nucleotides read TGTGCCAGCAGTGGGGGTAGTGAGCAGTTCTTC.